This T cell receptor beta chain was recorded in a study of neoadjuvant anti-PD-1 for oral cavity cancer (dated by TCRdb to the early 2020s). Notes on the research overall: Patients mostly received three to four biweekly doses of nivolumab at 3 mg/kg before curative-intent surgical resection. Patients who did not progress were given a fourth nivolumab dose at about day 43 and had definitive surgical resection on days 50-56. Responders were defined as patients with complete response, partial response or stable disease by RECIST 1.1; non-responders were defined as patients with progression. The parent correlative cohort included roughly 12 patients, with an approximately 32% response rate.

For deep sequencing of PBMC libraries, mostly roughly 520 ng of input genomic DNA was used, and six replicates were run per sample. The immunoSEQ hsTCRbeta kit was used to prepare TCRbeta libraries, following the manufacturer's instructions. Sequencing of the completed libraries took place using an Illumina NovaSeq 6000 S4 flow cell after they had been pooled to approximately 3 nM. The study's processing was this. The immunoSEQ Analyzer was used for raw data preprocessing and quality control. The analysis was limited to productive rearrangements, and each clonotype was defined by a unique CDR3 amino acid sequence. Repertoire clonality was estimated as the Gini-Simpson index, computed with the R package tcR. Student's t test was used to compare Gini indices, and Pearson correlation was used to assess associations with tumor size change. The table was pulled from immuneACCESS by TCRdb, which kept in-frame rearrangements only. Such tables lose some clones; where checked, under half of the loss comes from unresolved V genes, and the rest has no known cause. V, J and clone size are those of that table, while D and trimming were read from the DNA. Present in this sample are over 11,000 clones, approximately 70% of which were seen just once. Around 2.2% of the sample is in the top ten clones.

Of note for this clone: This receptor's antigen is unknown. One base away there is no much larger clone; base qualities are not given.

Taken from cysteine to phenylalanine, the CDR3 has 13 residues. Only the CDR3 region is kept as DNA, spanning 39 bases read in frame from base 1. CDR1 and CDR2 (KGHSH, LQKENI) derive from the germline V gene. V is pared back by 3 bases and J by 3 bases, with 8 bases lying between the germline termini. The label giving this sample's time point can be read as: before neoadjuvant nivolumab. Patients had been newly diagnosed with stage II-IVA oral cavity squamous cell carcinoma, and no prior systemic or radiation treatment had been given to the patients. Everyone in the cohort had locally advanced, HPV-negative oral cavity squamous cell carcinoma. Peripheral blood mononuclear cells were analyzed directly and were not maintained or expanded in culture. Samples came from a longitudinal correlative study of a single-arm phase II trial of neoadjuvant nivolumab in oral cavity squamous cell carcinoma. Genomic DNA-based TCRbeta sequencing was performed on subject-matched pre- and post-treatment PBMCs and tumors from three responders and three non-responders. Peripheral blood mononuclear cells were collected before nivolumab treatment and again after treatment, at the time of surgery. The Maxwell RSC DNA from Cells kit was used to extract genomic DNA from PBMCs.

Overall study outcomes, separate from this receptor: TCR analyses included only three patients per response group, and the authors called for larger cohorts for validation. Within PBMCs, T cell clonality (Gini index) was significantly higher in non-responders than responders after neoadjuvant nivolumab. Higher pretreatment blood TCRbeta clonality and lower post-treatment tumor TCRbeta clonality were correlated with higher pretreatment blood Treg/Th17 ratios.

The TCR was taken from a person aged 35-79 years with oral cavity squamous cell carcinoma. Recombination connected TRBV18 to TRBJ2-5, with no D gene named confidently. This material consisted of PBMCs, taken before nivolumab (anti-PD-1) treatment. The DNA sequence is given as TGTGCCAGCTCACCCGGTGTGGAAGAGACCCAGTACTTC. It is translated as CASSPGVEETQYF.